This T cell receptor beta chain is drawn from a study of blood T cell repertoires in COVID-19. The protocol was immunoSEQ multiplex PCR, while the TCRdb copy is restricted to in-frame clones and leaves out a portion. This sample has roughly 230,000 clones, with 92% found just once. Germline V lookup: CDR1 ENHRY, CDR2 SYGVKD. The germline V and J ends were trimmed by 8 bases and 5 bases, with 21 bases remaining between them. The CDR3 extends over 15 amino acids. This TCR derives from a man in his thirties or forties with COVID-19, enrolled during active disease. Specimen: peripheral blood. The rearrangement joins TRBV10-3 to TRBJ2-5; D may be TRBD2 (6 bases). CDR3 coding DNA: TGTGCCATCGCGGGGAAGAATGAGCTAGGGGAGACCCAGTACTTC. It specifies CAIAGKNELGETQYF.